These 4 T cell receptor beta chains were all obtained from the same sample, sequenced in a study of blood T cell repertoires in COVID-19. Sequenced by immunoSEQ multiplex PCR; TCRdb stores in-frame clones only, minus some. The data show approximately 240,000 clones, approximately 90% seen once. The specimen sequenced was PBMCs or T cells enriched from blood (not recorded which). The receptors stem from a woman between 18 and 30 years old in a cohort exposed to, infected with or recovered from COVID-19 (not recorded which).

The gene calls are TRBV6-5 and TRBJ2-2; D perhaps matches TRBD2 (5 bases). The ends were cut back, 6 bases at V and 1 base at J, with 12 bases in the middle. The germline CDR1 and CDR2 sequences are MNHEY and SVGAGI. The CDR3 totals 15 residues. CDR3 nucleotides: TGTGCCAGCAGCCTTCAGAGCGGGAACACCGGGGAGCTGTTTTTT. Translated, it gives CASSLQSGNTGELFF.

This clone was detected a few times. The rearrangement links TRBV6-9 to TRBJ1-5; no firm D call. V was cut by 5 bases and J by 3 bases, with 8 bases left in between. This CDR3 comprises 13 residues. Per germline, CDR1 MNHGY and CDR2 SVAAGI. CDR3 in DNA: TGTGCCAGCAGTGAGTACTACAATCAGCCCCAGCATTTT. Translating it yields CASSEYYNQPQHF.

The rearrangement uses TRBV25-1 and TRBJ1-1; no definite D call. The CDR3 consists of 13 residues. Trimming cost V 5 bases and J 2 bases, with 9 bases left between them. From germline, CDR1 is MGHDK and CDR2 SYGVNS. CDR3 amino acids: CASSPRLNTEAFF. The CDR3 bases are TGTGCCAGCAGTCCCCGACTAAACACTGAAGCTTTCTTT.

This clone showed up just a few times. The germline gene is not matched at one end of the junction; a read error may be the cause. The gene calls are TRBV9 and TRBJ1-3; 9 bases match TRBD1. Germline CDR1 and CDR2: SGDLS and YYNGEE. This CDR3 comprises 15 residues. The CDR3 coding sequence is TGTGCCAGCGGCGTGGGACAGGGACTTGGAAACACCATATATTTT. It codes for CASGVGQGLGNTIYF.